This entry lists 3 T cell receptor beta chains sequenced from one sample in a study of blood T cell repertoires in COVID-19. Assay: immunoSEQ multiplex PCR; the TCRdb copy retains only in-frame clones and omits some. The sample includes more than 150,000 clones, about 85% of them seen just once. The specimen sequenced was peripheral blood. These receptors were taken from a man younger than 35 with acute or convalescent COVID-19.

This chain connects TRBV4-2 to TRBJ1-3, with TRBD1 matching over 10 bases. CDR1 LGHNA and CDR2 YNFKEQ come from the germline V gene. With V trimmed by 4 bases and J by 4 bases, 4 bases remained unmatched. The CDR3 has 15 amino acids. DNA of the CDR3: TGTGCCAGCAGCCTCGGGACAGGGGACGGAAACACCATATATTTT. Amino acids: CASSLGTGDGNTIYF.

The chain uses TRBV6-5 and TRBJ2-7; D perhaps matches TRBD1 (6 bases). Germline CDR1 MNHEY, CDR2 SVGAGI. Deletions cut 6 bases from V and 6 bases from J, with 12 bases between. This CDR3 has 12 amino acids. The CDR3 region is CASSTTGSEQYV. Here the CDR3 DNA reads TGTGCCAGCAGCACCACAGGGAGCGAGCAGTACGTC.

The gene calls are TRBV3-1 (or the pseudogene TRBV3-2) and TRBJ2-5; 10 nucleotides line up with TRBD2. The CDR3 length is 15 residues. With 3 bases clipped from V and 5 bases from J, the junction kept 6 bases outside the gene matches. The germline V gene has CDR1 LGHDT and CDR2 YNNKEL (reference sequence). The CDR3: CASSHLAGAGETQYF. CDR3 DNA sequence: TGTGCCAGCAGCCATCTAGCGGGGGCCGGGGAGACCCAGTACTTC.